Below are 17 T cell receptor beta chains sequenced from a single sample in a study of blood T cell repertoires in COVID-19. Profiled with immunoSEQ multiplex PCR; TCRdb holds only in-frame clones, not every one. The sample contains around 34,000 clones, 83% of which appear only once. The sequenced material came from peripheral blood. These receptors all stem from a man between 45 and 60 years old with acute or convalescent COVID-19.

The chain couples TRBV6-1 to TRBJ1-2; 7 bases are a match to TRBD1. V was pared by 0 bases and J by 8 bases, with 6 bases of the junction left unmatched. The CDR3 is 14 residues long. Germline V CDR1 and CDR2: MNHNS, SASEGT. In nucleotides, the CDR3 is TGTGCCAGCAGTGAAGCGCGAGGGGGCAGGGGCTACACCTTC. It translates to CASSEARGGRGYTF.

DNA for the CDR3: TGCGCCAGCAGCCACAAGATTAGAGGGTTTGGCAATCAGCCCCAGCATTTT. It translates to CASSHKIRGFGNQPQHF. J is TRBJ1-5 and V is TRBV4-1; no firm D call. Per germline, CDR1 MGHRA and CDR2 YSYEKL. The CDR3 runs 17 residues. V lost 3 bases and J lost 2, with 17 bases in between.

The chain joins TRBV19 to TRBJ1-4; the D gene is possibly TRBD1 (6 bases). This CDR3 has 14 amino acids. V was cut by 7 bases and J by 8 bases, with 17 bases left in between. Germline CDR1 LNHDA, CDR2 SQIVND (reference sequence). The CDR3 here is CASTNGQRGEKLFF. Here the CDR3 DNA reads TGTGCCAGTACCAACGGACAGAGAGGAGAAAAACTGTTTTTT.

The V gene is TRBV9, the J gene TRBJ2-1; weak D call: TRBD2 (6 bases). Germline-derived CDR1 and CDR2 are SGDLS and YYNGEE. The CDR3 consists of 16 residues. V lost 4 bases to trimming and J lost 4 bases, with 18 bases between them. This CDR3 reads CASSRRTMRGYNEQFF. The DNA for the CDR3 is TGTGCCAGCAGCCGTCGGACTATGAGGGGTTACAATGAGCAGTTCTTC. Based on the CDR3 plus reference TRBV9 and TRBJ2-1, the full variable domain is DSGVTQTPKHLITATGQRVTLRCSPRSGDLSVYWYQQSLDQGLQFLIQYYNGEERAKGNILERFSAQQFPDLHSELNLSSLELGDSALYFCASSRRTMRGYNEQFFGPGTRLTVL.

This clone was recorded only once. V gene TRBV9 combines with J gene TRBJ2-1; 11 bases align to TRBD1. Per germline, CDR1 SGDLS and CDR2 YYNGEE. The CDR3 length is 16 residues. V was pared by 0 bases and J by 8 bases, with 7 bases of the junction left unmatched. Written as DNA, the CDR3 is TGTGCCAGCAGCGTAGGCCTAGGACAGGGGGCGCATGAGCAGTTCTTC. This gives the protein CASSVGLGQGAHEQFF. Filled out from reference TRBV9 and TRBJ2-1, the complete variable domain reads DSGVTQTPKHLITATGQRVTLRCSPRSGDLSVYWYQQSLDQGLQFLIQYYNGEERAKGNILERFSAQQFPDLHSELNLSSLELGDSALYFCASSVGLGQGAHEQFFGPGTRLTVL.

This clone was detected a few times. J is TRBJ2-3 and V is TRBV28; tentative D call: TRBD2 (6 bases). CDR3 size: 16 residues. Germline CDR1 and CDR2: MDHEN and SYDVKM. V shed 5 bases and J shed 4 bases, with 19 bases lying between them. CDR3 bases: TGTGCCAGCAGTCTAGCGACACAGGCCGGCGCAGATACGCAGTATTTT. It is translated as CASSLATQAGADTQYF.

This chain joins TRBV5-1 and TRBJ2-5; TRBD1 might be the D (6 bases). This CDR3 region has 15 residues. V dropped 4 bases and J dropped 5 bases, with 18 bases sitting between them. Germline CDR1 is SGHRS and CDR2 is YFSETQ. CDR3 amino acids: CASSTGQGSAETQYF. The CDR3 nucleotides read TGCGCCAGCAGCACGGGGCAGGGGTCGGCTGAGACCCAGTACTTC.

The rearrangement links TRBV15 to TRBJ1-6; TRBD1 is a possible D gene (5 bases). V lost 5 bases and J 9 bases, leaving 14 bases between the germline ends. Germline V gives CDR1 LNHNV, CDR2 YYDKDF (reference sequence). CDR3 length: 14 amino acids. As DNA, the CDR3 is TGTGCCACCAGCCTCAATCGGGGGAGTTCACCCCTCCACTTT. Amino acids: CATSLNRGSSPLHF.

The rearrangement uses TRBV9 and TRBJ2-3; TRBD1 agrees at 10 bases. Germline-derived CDR1 and CDR2 are SGDLS and YYNGEE. J was trimmed by 3 bases and V by 4 bases; bases with no gene match: 8. The CDR3 runs 16 residues. The chain's CDR3 is CASSSRGGQGTDTQYF. Here the CDR3 DNA reads TGTGCCAGCAGCTCCCGGGGGGGACAGGGGACAGATACGCAGTATTTT.

This rearrangement joins TRBV5-1 to TRBJ2-3, with 11 bases that match TRBD2. CDR1 is SGHRS and CDR2 is YFSETQ in the germline V gene. V was pared by 5 bases and J by 10 bases, with 6 bases of the junction left unmatched. The length of the CDR3 is 13 residues. CDR3 coding DNA: TGCGCCAGCAGTGTAACTAGCGGGGGTGCGCAGTATTTT. Encoded protein: CASSVTSGGAQYF.

The rearrangement uses TRBV11-2 and TRBJ1-6, with 7 bases aligning to TRBD1. The trim removed 1 base at V and 9 bases at J, leaving 6 bases unmatched. This CDR3 spans 15 amino acids. Germline CDR1 and CDR2: SGHAT and FQNNGV. This CDR3 is CASSLAQGVGSPLHF. Here the CDR3 DNA reads TGTGCCAGCAGCTTAGCCCAGGGGGTAGGTTCACCCCTCCACTTT.

This chain joins TRBV15 and TRBJ1-4; tentatively, D is TRBD1 (5 bases). The CDR3 loop spans 15 amino acids. The germline V gene has CDR1 LNHNV and CDR2 YYDKDF (reference sequence). Deletions cut 3 bases from V and 0 bases from J, with 8 bases between. The CDR3 DNA reads TGTGCCACCAGCAGCAGGGTTCCAACTAATGAAAAACTGTTTTTT. Translated: CATSSRVPTNEKLFF.

The J gene is TRBJ2-7, the V gene TRBV6-2 or TRBV6-3; TRBD2 matches 7 bases. The germline V gene encodes CDR1 MNHEY and CDR2 SVGEGT. The trim removed 2 bases at V and 2 bases at J, leaving 9 bases unmatched. This CDR3 contains 16 residues. CDR3 sequence: CASSYTLGGSPYEQYF. CDR3 nucleotide sequence: TGTGCCAGCAGTTACACATTGGGCGGGAGTCCCTACGAGCAGTACTTC.

The chain employs TRBV12-5 and TRBJ2-7; the match to TRBD2 covers 15 bases. Per germline, CDR1 LGHNT and CDR2 FRNRAP. This CDR3 is 19 amino acids long. J lost 5 bases, V lost 1 base, and 12 bases had no gene match. As DNA, the CDR3 is TGTGCTAGTGGTTTGGCCTCTGGGACTAGCGGGGGGATTCCCCACGAGCAGTACTTC. It translates to CASGLASGTSGGIPHEQYF.

The chain recombines TRBV5-1 with TRBJ2-3, with 10 bases matching TRBD2. V gave up 4 bases and J gave up 4 bases; unmatched junction bases: 3. The CDR3 is made up of 14 amino acids. CDR1 and CDR2 (germline): SGHRS, YFSETQ. The CDR3 DNA reads TGCGCCAGCAGCCCGGGACTAGCGTCAGATACGCAGTATTTT. It codes for CASSPGLASDTQYF.

The gene calls are TRBV18 and TRBJ2-3, with TRBD2 as a possible D gene (6 bases). The CDR3 is made up of 18 amino acids. Looked up from germline, CDR1 is KGHSH and CDR2 is LQKENI. Trimming took off 0 bases at V and 4 bases at J, with 20 bases between the two ends. The CDR3 DNA follows: TGTGCCAGCTCACCACCAAGCTACGGAGGGGAAATTGCAGATACGCAGTATTTT. Translated: CASSPPSYGGEIADTQYF. The full variable domain, in which reference TRBV18 and TRBJ2-3 provide the parts outside the CDR3, is NAGVMQNPRHLVRRRGQEARLRCSPMKGHSHVYWYRQLPEEGLKFMVYLQKENIIDESGMPKERFSAEFPKEGPSILRIQQVVRGDSAAYFCASSPPSYGGEIADTQYFGPGTRLTVL.

This clone was counted between two and nine times. The gene calls are TRBV9 and TRBJ1-5; 9 bases agree with TRBD1. Trimming took 4 bases from V and 9 from J; bases not matched to a gene: 14. Germline-derived CDR1 and CDR2 are SGDLS and YYNGEE. The CDR3 runs to 16 residues. For the CDR3, the DNA is TGTGCCAGCAGCCCCTCCCCCGGGACAGGGCAGGGGCCCCAGCATTTT. Residues: CASSPSPGTGQGPQHF.